This T cell receptor (beta chain) stems from a study of regulatory T cells in long-lasting Graves disease. Findings and limits, study-wide: The study found lower TCR diversity in persistent Graves' patients than in newly diagnosed ones.

The CDR3 has 16 amino acids. J was trimmed by 5 bases and V by 3 bases; bases with no gene match: 13. This clonotype was counted at least ten times. Its antigen is unidentified. Investigators prepared the TCR beta libraries by applying iRepertoire HTBI primers and Arm-PCR of CDR3 regions. TCRdb processed the multiplex PCR reads anew with MiXCR; each CDR3 protein has one entry. The sample has 430,000 or so distinct CDR3 sequences, around 20% seen once. The time point denotes: persistent/refractory GD, antithyroid drugs over 5 years with positive TRAb. After RNA was extracted from PBMCs, the TCR library was made from it. In each case, Graves' disease was diagnosed per American Thyroid Association guidelines. Roughly 9 milliliters of peripheral blood went into EDTA tubes.

The sequences come from peripheral blood mononuclear cells (PBMCs), collected when the disease was refractory, from a patient treated with antithyroid drugs. V is TRBV12-3 or TRBV12-4 and J is TRBJ2-7; 7 bases align to TRBD2. The receptor comes from a female donor with Graves disease. CDR3 sequence (DNA): TGTGCCAGCAGTTTTTCCCTCGGGGGGACTTTAGACGAGCAGTACTTC. Amino acid sequence: CASSFSLGGTLDEQYF.